This T cell receptor beta chain came from a study of cytomegalovirus exposure and HLA in healthy donors. Findings and limits, study-wide: One later analysis reportedly identified an Asian-associated ancestry cluster that showed fewer N-insertions than the roughly 600-donor mean. Productive status was seen about 90% or about 30% of the time for most TCR beta V segments in an earlier analysis. Despite most TCR sequences being rare, some public TCRs occurred in many donors.

V was pared by 2 bases and J by 10 bases, with 12 bases of the junction left unmatched. The length of the CDR3 is 16 residues. The germline CDR1 and CDR2 sequences are MNHEY and SVGAGI. The PCR made use of 60 Vbeta and 13 Jbeta primers. In the original workflow: A later analysis counted 65 million to 95 million unique TCR beta chains, around 10 million shared. Using immunoSEQ multiplex PCR, the repertoire was profiled, and TCRdb retains in-frame clones only, with some absent. V, J and clone size are taken as reported in that table, and D and trimming were inferred from the DNA itself. The data hold 150,000 to 200,000 clones, with 71% observed a single time. A word on this clone: The antigen is unknown.

The sequencing input was PBMCs. The sequence was collected from a girl aged 5 to 17 in good health and CMV-seronegative. The rearrangement uses TRBV6-5 and TRBJ1-5; 9 bases fit TRBD1. In DNA form, the CDR3 reads TGTGCCAGCAGTTACAACCTTGGACAGGGGTCTCGACCCCAGCATTTT. It translates to CASSYNLGQGSRPQHF.